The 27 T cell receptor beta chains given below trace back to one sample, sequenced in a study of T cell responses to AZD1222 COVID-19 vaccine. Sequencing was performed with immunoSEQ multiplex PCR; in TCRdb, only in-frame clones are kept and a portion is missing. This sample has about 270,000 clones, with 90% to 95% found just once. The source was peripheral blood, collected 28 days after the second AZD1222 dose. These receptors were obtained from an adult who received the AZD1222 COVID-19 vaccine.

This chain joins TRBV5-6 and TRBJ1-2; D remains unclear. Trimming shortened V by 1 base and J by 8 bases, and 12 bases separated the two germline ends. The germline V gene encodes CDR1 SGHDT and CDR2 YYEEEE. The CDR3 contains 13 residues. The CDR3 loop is CASSLIGEPGYTF. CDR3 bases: TGTGCCAGCAGCTTGATTGGCGAGCCGGGCTACACCTTC.

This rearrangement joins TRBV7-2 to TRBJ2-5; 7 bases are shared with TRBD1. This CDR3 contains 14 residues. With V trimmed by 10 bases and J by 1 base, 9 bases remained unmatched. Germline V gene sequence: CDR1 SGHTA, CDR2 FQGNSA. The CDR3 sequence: CATHRGSVQETQYF. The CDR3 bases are TGTGCCACCCACAGGGGAAGCGTCCAAGAGACCCAGTACTTC.

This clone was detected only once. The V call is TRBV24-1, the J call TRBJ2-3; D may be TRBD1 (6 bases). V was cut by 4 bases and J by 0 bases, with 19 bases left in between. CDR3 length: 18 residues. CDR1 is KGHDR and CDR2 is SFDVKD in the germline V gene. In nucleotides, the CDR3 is TGTGCCACCAGTGACCCCCGGACAGAATATGGAAGCACAGATACGCAGTATTTT. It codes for CATSDPRTEYGSTDTQYF.

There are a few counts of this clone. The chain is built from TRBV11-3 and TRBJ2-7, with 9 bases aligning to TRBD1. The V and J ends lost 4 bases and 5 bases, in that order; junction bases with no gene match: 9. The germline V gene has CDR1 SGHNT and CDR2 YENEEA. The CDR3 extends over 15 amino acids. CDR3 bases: TGTGCCAGCAGCTCCGGGACAGGGAGTTTTAACGAGCAGTACTTC. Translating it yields CASSSGTGSFNEQYF.

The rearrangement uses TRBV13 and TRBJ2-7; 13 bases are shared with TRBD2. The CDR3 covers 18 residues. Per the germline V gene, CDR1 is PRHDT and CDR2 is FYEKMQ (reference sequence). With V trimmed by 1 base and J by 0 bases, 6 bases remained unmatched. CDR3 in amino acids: CASSLATSGRTSSYEQYF. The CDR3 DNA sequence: TGTGCCAGCAGCTTAGCGACTAGCGGGAGGACCAGCTCCTACGAGCAGTACTTC.

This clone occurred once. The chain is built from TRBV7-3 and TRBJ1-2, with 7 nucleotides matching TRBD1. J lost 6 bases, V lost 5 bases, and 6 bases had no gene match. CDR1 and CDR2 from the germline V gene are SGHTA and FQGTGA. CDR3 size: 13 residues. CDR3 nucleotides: TGTGCCAGCAGCCTCGACAGGGAACATGGCTACACCTTC. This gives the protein CASSLDREHGYTF.

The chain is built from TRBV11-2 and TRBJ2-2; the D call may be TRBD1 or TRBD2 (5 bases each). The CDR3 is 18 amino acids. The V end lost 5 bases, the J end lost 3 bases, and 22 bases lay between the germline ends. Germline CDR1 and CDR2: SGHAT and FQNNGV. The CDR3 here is CASSRVGRVNPDTGELFF. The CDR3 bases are TGTGCCAGCAGCCGGGTGGGGCGGGTCAACCCGGACACCGGGGAGCTGTTTTTT.

The CDR3 DNA sequence: TGCAGCGTCGCCCGTGGGGGAGACACTGAAGCTTTCTTT. Residues: CSVARGGDTEAFF. The chain links TRBV29-1 to TRBJ1-1; tentatively, D is TRBD1 (5 bases). From germline, CDR1 is SQVTM and CDR2 ANQGSEA. Trimming shortened V by 6 bases and J by 3 bases, and 14 bases separated the two germline ends. The CDR3 length is 13 residues.

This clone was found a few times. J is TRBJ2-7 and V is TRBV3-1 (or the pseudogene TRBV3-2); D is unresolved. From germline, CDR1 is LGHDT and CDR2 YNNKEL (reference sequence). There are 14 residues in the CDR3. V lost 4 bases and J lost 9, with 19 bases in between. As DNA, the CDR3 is TGTGCCAGCAGCCCTGGGGTATCCACTACGGGGCAGTACTTC. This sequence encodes CASSPGVSTTGQYF.

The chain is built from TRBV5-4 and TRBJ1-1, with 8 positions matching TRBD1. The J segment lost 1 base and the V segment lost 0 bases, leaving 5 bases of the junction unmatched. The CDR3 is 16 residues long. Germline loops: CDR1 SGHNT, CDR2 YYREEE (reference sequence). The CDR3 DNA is TGTGCCAGCAGCTTGGCGTATGGGACAGGGAACACTGAAGCTTTCTTT. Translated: CASSLAYGTGNTEAFF.

The CDR3 DNA is TGTGCCAGTAGTATGACAAGGGGGAATCAGCCCCAGCATTTT. It codes for CASSMTRGNQPQHF. The chain joins TRBV19 to TRBJ1-5; D is possibly TRBD1 (6 bases). The CDR3 totals 14 residues. Germline assignment: CDR1 LNHDA and CDR2 SQIVND (reference sequence). V lost 3 bases and J lost 4, with 10 bases in between.

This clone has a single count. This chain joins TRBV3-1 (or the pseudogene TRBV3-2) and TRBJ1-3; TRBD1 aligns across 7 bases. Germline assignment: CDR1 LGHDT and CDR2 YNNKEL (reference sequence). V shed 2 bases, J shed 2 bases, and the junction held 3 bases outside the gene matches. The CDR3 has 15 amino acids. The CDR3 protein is CASSQQGVAGNTIYF. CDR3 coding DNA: TGTGCCAGCAGCCAACAGGGGGTCGCTGGAAACACCATATATTTT.

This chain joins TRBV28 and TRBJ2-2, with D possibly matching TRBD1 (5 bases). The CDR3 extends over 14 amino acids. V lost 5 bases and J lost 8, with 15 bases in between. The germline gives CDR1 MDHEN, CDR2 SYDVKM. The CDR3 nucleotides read TGTGCCAGCAGTCTTACAGGCTTGGGGGGGGAGCTGTTTTTT. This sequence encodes CASSLTGLGGELFF.

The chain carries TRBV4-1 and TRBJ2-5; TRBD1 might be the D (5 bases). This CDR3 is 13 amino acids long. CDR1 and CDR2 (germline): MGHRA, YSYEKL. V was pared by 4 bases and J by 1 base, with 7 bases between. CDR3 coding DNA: TGCGCCAGCAGCCTGCAGGGCCAAGAGACCCAGTACTTC. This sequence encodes CASSLQGQETQYF.

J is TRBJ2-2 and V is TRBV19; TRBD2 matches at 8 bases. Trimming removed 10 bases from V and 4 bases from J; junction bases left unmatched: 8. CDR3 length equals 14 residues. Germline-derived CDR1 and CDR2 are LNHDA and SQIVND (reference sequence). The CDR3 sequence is CATSPSGGTGELFF. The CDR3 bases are TGTGCCACCTCCCCCAGCGGGGGCACCGGGGAGCTGTTTTTT.

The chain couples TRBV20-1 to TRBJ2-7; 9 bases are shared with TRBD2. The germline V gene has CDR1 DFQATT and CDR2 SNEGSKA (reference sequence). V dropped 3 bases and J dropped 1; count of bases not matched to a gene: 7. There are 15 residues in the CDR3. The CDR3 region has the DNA TGCAGTGCTAGTAAGGGAGCGGGGGGTTCCTACGAGCAGTACTTC. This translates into CSASKGAGGSYEQYF.

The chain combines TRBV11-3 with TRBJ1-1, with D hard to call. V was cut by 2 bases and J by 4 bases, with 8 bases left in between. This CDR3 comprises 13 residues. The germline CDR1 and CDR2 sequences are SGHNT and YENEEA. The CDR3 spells CASSLFAVTEAFF. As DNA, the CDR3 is TGTGCCAGCAGCTTATTTGCCGTCACTGAAGCTTTCTTT.

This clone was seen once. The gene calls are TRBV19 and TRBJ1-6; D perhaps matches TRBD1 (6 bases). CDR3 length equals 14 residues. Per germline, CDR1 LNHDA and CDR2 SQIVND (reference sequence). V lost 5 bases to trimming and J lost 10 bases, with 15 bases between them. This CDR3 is CASSPRQDYSPLHF. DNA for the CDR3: TGTGCCAGTAGTCCCCGACAGGATTACTCACCCCTCCACTTT.

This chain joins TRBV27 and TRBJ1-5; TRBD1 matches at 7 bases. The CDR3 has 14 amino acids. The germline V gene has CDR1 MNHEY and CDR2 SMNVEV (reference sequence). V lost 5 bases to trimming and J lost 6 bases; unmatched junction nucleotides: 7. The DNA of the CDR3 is TGTGCCAGCAGTAAACAGGGGACCGGTCAGCCCCAGCATTTT. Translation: CASSKQGTGQPQHF.

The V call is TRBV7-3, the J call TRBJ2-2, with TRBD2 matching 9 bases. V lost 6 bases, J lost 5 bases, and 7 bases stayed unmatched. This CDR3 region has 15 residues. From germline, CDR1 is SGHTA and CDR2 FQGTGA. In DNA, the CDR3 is TGTGCCAGCAGACATAGCGGGGGATCGACCGGGGAGCTGTTTTTT. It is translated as CASRHSGGSTGELFF. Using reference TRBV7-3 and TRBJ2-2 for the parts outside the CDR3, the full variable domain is GAGVSQTPSNKVTEKGKYVELRCDPISGHTALYWYRQSLGQGPEFLIYFQGTGAADDSGLPNDRFFAVRPEGSVSTLKIQRTERGDSAVYLCASRHSGGSTGELFFGEGSRLTVL.

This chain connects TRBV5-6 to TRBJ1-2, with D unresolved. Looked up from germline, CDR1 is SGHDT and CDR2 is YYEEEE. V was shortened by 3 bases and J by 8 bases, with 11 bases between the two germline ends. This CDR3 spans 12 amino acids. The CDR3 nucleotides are TGTGCCAGCAGCTCGGGTACCCTCGGCTACACCTTC. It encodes CASSSGTLGYTF.

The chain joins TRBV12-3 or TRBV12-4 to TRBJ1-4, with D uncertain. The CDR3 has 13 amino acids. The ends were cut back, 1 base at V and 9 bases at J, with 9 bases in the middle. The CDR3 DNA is TGTGCCAGCAGTTTAGGAAACGGGAAAAAACTGTTTTTT. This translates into CASSLGNGKKLFF.

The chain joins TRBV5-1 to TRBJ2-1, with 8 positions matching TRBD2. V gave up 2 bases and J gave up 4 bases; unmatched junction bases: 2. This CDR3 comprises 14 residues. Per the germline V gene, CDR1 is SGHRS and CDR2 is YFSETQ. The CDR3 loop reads CASSLLADYNEQFF. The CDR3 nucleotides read TGCGCCAGCAGCTTACTAGCGGATTACAATGAGCAGTTCTTC.

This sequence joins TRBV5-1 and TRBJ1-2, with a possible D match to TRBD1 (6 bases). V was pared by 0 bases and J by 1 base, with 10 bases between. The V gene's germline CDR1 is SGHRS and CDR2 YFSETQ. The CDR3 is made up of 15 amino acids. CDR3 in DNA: TGCGCCAGCAGCTTGGGGGACATCTTTAACTATGGCTACACCTTC. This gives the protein CASSLGDIFNYGYTF.

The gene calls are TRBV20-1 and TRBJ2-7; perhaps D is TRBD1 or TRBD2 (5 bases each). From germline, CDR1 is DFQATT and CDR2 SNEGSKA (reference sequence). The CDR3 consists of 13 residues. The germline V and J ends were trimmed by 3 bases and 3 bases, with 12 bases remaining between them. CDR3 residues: CSASRGRNYEQYF. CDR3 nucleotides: TGCAGTGCTAGTAGGGGACGGAACTACGAGCAGTACTTC.

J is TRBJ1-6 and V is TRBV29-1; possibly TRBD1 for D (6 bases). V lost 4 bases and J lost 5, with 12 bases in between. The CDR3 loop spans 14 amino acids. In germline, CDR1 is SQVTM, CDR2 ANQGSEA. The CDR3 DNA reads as TGCAGCGTTGCCGACAGGACAAATAATTCACCCCTCCACTTT. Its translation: CSVADRTNNSPLHF.

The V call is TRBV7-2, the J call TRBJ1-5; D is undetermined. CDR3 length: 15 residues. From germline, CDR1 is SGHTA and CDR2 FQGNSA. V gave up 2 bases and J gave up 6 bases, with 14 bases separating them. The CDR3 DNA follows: TGTGCCAGCAGCTTACGTGAAGGGAGGGCTCAGCCCCAGCATTTT. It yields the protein CASSLREGRAQPQHF. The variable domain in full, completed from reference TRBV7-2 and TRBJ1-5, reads GAGVSQSPSNKVTEKGKDVELRCDPISGHTALYWYRQSLGQGLEFLIYFQGNSAPDKSGLPSDRFSAERTGGSVSTLTIQRTQQEDSAVYLCASSLREGRAQPQHFGDGTRLSIL.